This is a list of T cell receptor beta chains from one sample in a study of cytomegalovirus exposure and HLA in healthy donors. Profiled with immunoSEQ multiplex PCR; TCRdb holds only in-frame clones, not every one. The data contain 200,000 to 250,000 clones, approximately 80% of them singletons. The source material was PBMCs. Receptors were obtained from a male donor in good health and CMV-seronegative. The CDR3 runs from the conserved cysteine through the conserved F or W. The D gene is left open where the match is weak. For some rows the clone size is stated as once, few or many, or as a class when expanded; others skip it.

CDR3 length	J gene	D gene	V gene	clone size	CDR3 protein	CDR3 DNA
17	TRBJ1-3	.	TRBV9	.	CASSVGGRLLSGNTIYF	TGTGCCAGCAGCGTAGGGGGCAGGTTACTCTCTGGAAACACCATATATTTT
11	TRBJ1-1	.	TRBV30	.	CAWSGEAEAFF	TGTGCCTGGAGTGGGGAGGCTGAAGCTTTCTTT
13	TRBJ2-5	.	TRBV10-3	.	CAIGEGSGKTQYF	TGTGCCATCGGTGAGGGGAGTGGGAAGACCCAGTACTTC
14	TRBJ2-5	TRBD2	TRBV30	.	CAWSVGAGVDTQYF	TGTGCTTGGAGTGTAGGAGCGGGAGTAGACACCCAGTACTTC
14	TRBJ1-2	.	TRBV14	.	CASSQVGGVGGYTF	TGTGCCAGCAGCCAAGTCGGAGGAGTAGGTGGCTACACCTTC
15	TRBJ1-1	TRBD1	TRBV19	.	CASSDRGWSNTEAFF	TGTGCCAGTAGCGACAGGGGTTGGTCCAACACTGAAGCTTTCTTT
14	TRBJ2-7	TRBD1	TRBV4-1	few	CASKVDRGALEQYF	TGCGCCAGCAAGGTCGACAGGGGTGCCCTCGAGCAGTACTTC
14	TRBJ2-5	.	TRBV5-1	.	CASSLDPLVETQYF	TGCGCCAGCAGCTTGGACCCGTTAGTTGAGACCCAGTACTTC
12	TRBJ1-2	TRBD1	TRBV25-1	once	CASRDRLYGYTF	TGTGCCAGTCGGGACAGGTTGTATGGCTACACCTTC
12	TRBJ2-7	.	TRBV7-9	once	CASSWGTYEQYF	TGTGCCAGCAGCTGGGGGACTTACGAGCAGTACTTC
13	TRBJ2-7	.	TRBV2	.	CASSDGGTYEQYF	TGTGCCAGCAGTGACGGAGGAACCTACGAGCAGTACTTC
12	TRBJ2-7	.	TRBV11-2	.	CASSLEGRLIYF	TGTGCCAGCAGCTTAGAGGGGCGTTTAATATACTTC
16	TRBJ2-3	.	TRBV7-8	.	CASSPGYWLSTDTQYF	TGTGCCAGCAGCCCCGGGTATTGGTTGAGCACAGATACGCAGTATTTT
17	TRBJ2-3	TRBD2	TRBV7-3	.	CASSLNSIAGGLDTQYF	TGTGCCAGCAGCTTAAATTCGATTGCGGGAGGTTTAGATACGCAGTATTTT
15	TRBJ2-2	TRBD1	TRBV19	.	CASSPTGGGVGELFF	TGTGCCAGTAGTCCGACAGGGGGCGGTGTCGGGGAGCTGTTTTTT
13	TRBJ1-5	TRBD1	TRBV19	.	CASSIAGGEPQHF	TGTGCCAGTAGTATAGCAGGGGGCGAGCCCCAGCATTTT
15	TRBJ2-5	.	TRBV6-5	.	CASGGTGTGEGAQYF	TGTGCCAGCGGGGGGACCGGGACGGGGGAAGGGGCCCAGTACTTC
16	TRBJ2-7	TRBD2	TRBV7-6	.	CASSLAGTSGRHEQYF	TGTGCCAGCAGCTTAGCAGGGACTAGCGGGAGACACGAGCAGTACTTC
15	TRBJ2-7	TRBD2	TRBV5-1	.	CASTHTGASGDEQYF	TGCGCCAGCACCCACACCGGGGCTAGCGGCGACGAGCAGTACTTC
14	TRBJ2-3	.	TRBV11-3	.	CASSHGRGTDTQYF	TGTGCCAGCAGTCACGGCAGGGGCACAGATACGCAGTATTTT
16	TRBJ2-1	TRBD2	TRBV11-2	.	CASSLGLAGSYNEQFF	TGTGCCAGCAGCTTAGGACTAGCGGGAAGCTACAATGAGCAGTTCTTC
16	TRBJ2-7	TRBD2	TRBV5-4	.	CASSSGTSGNPYEQYF	TGTGCCAGCAGCTCCGGGACTAGCGGGAATCCCTACGAGCAGTACTTC
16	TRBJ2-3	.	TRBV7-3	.	CASSLNGGISTDTQYF	TGTGCCAGCAGCTTAAATGGAGGTATTAGCACAGATACGCAGTATTTT
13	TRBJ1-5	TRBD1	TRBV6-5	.	CASSRQGNQPQHF	TGTGCCAGCAGCCGACAGGGGAATCAGCCCCAGCATTTT
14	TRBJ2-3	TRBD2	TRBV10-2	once	CASRTSGLTDTQYF	TGCGCCAGCAGGACTAGCGGGCTGACAGATACGCAGTATTTT
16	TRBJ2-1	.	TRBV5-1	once	CASSLGYRSANNEQFF	TGCGCCAGCAGCTTGGGATATAGATCCGCCAACAATGAGCAGTTCTTC
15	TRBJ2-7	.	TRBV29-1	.	CSAKVGGPSGHEQYF	TGCAGCGCAAAAGTTGGGGGCCCATCCGGCCACGAGCAGTACTTC
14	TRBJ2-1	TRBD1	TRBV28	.	CASLSLTGIDEQFF	TGTGCCAGTCTCTCCCTGACAGGGATCGATGAGCAGTTCTTC
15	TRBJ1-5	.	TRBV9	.	CASSFYPDSNQPQHF	TGTGCCAGCAGCTTTTACCCAGATAGCAATCAGCCCCAGCATTTT
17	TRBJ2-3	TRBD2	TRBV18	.	CASSPRETSGGTDTQYF	TGTGCCAGCTCACCTCGAGAGACTAGCGGGGGCACAGATACGCAGTATTTT
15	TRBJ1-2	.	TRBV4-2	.	CASSVRDSLPGGYTF	TGTGCCAGCAGCGTCCGGGACTCCCTTCCAGGTGGCTACACCTTC
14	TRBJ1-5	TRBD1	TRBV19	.	CASSVRDSHQPQHF	TGTGCCAGTAGTGTTCGGGACAGTCATCAGCCCCAGCATTTT
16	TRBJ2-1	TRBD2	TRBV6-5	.	CASSYGTSGRGNEQFF	TGTGCCAGCAGTTACGGAACTAGCGGGAGAGGAAATGAGCAGTTCTTC
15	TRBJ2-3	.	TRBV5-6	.	CASSLESRYTDTQYF	TGTGCCAGCAGCTTGGAATCGCGCTACACAGATACGCAGTATTTT
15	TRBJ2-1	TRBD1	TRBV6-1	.	CASRHGQGRENEQFF	TGTGCCAGCAGGCACGGACAGGGGCGGGAGAATGAGCAGTTCTTC
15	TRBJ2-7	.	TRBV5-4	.	CASSFGVQGFGEQYF	TGTGCCAGCAGCTTTGGGGTACAGGGTTTCGGCGAGCAGTACTTC
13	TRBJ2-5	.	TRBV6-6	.	CASSYNRQETQYF	TGTGCCAGCAGTTATAACAGACAAGAGACCCAGTACTTC
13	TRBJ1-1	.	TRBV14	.	CASSQYSGAEAFF	TGTGCCAGCAGCCAATATTCAGGCGCTGAAGCTTTCTTT
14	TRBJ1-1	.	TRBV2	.	CASRSGQTYTEAFF	TGTGCCAGCAGAAGCGGACAGACTTACACTGAAGCTTTCTTT
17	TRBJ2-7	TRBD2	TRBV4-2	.	CASSRSMGGSRSYEQYF	TGTGCCAGCAGCCGATCCATGGGCGGGAGTCGATCCTACGAGCAGTACTTC
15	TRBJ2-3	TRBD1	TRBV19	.	CASTTGTGFTDTQYF	TGTGCCAGTACCACCGGGACAGGGTTCACAGATACGCAGTATTTT
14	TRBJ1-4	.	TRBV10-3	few	CAISDVQGEEKLFF	TGTGCCATCAGTGATGTACAGGGAGAGGAAAAACTGTTTTTT